This TCR beta chain was retrieved from a study of monozygotic twins with inflammatory bowel disease (dated by TCRdb to the late 2010s). About the full investigation: The complete study included 28 monozygotic twin pairs: 19 IBD-discordant Danish pairs and nine German pairs, of which four were IBD-concordant and five were IBD-discordant. Each individual had, on average, about 151 000 unique TCRalpha sequences and 181 000 unique TCRbeta sequences available for analysis. The search for disease-associated traits relied mainly on comparing IBD patients with their genetically identical healthy co-twins within discordant pairs. Points the paper makes about the study in general: Fewer clonotypes were shared with other individuals by IBD patients than by healthy twins, most markedly in patients showing signs of disease activity. Distinction between different T cell subtypes could not be achieved in the analysis. No single strong signal or clonotype linked to IBD turned up in the results, so the idea that one exists was not supported. Measured by the inverse Simpson index, TCRbeta repertoire diversity was lower in IBD patients than in their healthy co-twins. Repertoire similarity did not differ between concordant and discordant twins, which could be due to limited statistical power. Background noise and inter-individual variability may have been introduced into the repertoires by the differing immunosuppressive treatments among patients.

The CDR3 covers 12 residues, taking in both the cysteine and the phenylalanine. DNA for this receptor is not on file. Concerning this clonotype itself: The antigen it recognizes is unknown.

From each donor, a 2.5 ml peripheral blood sample was drawn into PAXgene tubes and stored at -80 degrees C. Without any T cell sorting, total RNA was extracted from whole blood using the PAXgene blood miRNA kit on an automated QIAcube. Peripheral blood from monozygotic twin pairs who were concordant or discordant for inflammatory bowel disease underwent deep TCRalpha and TCRbeta repertoire profiling using unique molecular barcoding. For every twin pair, smoking habits were documented, and each individual was categorised as a current, former or never smoker. Library construction relied on 5' RACE. Preparation of each TCR library used approximately 3,700 ng of total RNA. cDNA was synthesized with SMARTScribe reverse transcriptase in eight separate reactions per sample. During cDNA synthesis, template switching was used to introduce unique molecular identifiers that contained a 6-nucleotide sample barcode. Two nested PCRs of approximately 16 and 10 cycles amplified the TCRalpha and TCRbeta cDNA, and bead purification followed each PCR. Before amplification, cDNA was treated with uracil DNA-glycosylase and purified using the QIAquick PCR purification kit. The second PCR added Illumina TruSeq-compatible adapters along with sample-specific barcodes. Library quality and concentration were assessed using TapeStation and Qubit, and about 5 ng of each library was pooled. The pooled libraries were sequenced with 2 x 100 bp reads and custom sequencing primers on an Illumina HiSeq2500 single-index Rapid Run. Processing in the source paper ran as follows. MiGEC version 1.2.6 was used for UMI-based consensus assembly, which corrected PCR and sequencing errors. V(D)J alignment, clonotype assembly and CDR3 extraction were performed with MiXCR version 2.1.1. To normalise gene usage, clonotype sharing and MAIT/NKT TCR abundance, the top 1000, 10 000 and 20 000 clonotypes in each sample were analysed. Diversity was computed as the inverse Simpson index with the vegan R package after downsampling to 27 000 UMIs. Paired Mann-Whitney U tests on discordant twin pairs were used, with Benjamini-Hochberg multiple-testing correction. After TCRdb reprocessed the reads, each CDR3 protein sequence was kept as one row, without DNA. The authors' filters were not applied to this entry. The sample's table lists a count of 300,000 to 450,000 distinct CDR3 sequences. Jointly, the top ten make up about 2.5% of the sample.

Rearrangement joined TRBV12-3 or TRBV12-4 to TRBJ2-7; lacking DNA, the TRBD1 call made by TCRdb goes unchecked. The sample comprised blood. The sequence came from a human donor with ulcerative colitis or Crohn's disease, or a healthy co-twin of an affected twin (not recorded which). The CDR3 in this case is CANTGPPGEQYF.